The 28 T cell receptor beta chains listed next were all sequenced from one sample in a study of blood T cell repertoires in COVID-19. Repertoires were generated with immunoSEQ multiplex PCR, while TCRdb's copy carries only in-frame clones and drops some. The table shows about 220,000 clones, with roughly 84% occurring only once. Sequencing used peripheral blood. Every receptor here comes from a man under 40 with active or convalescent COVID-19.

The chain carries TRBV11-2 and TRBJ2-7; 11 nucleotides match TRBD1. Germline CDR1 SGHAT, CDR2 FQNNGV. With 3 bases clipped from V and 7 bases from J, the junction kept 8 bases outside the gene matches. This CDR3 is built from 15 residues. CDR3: CASSLKGTGGGEQYF. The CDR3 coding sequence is TGTGCCAGCAGCTTGAAGGGGACAGGGGGAGGGGAGCAGTACTTC.

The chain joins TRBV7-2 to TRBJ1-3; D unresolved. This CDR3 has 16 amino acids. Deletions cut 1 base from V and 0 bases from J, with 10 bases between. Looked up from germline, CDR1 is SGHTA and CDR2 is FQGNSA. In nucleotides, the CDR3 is TGTGCCAGCAGCTTAGGTGACATTCGCTCTGGAAACACCATATATTTT. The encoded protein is CASSLGDIRSGNTIYF.

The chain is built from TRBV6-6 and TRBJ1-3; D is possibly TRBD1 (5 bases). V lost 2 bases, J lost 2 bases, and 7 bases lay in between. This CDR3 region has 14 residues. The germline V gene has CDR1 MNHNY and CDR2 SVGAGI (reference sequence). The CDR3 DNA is TGTGCCAGCAGTTACAGGGGTACTGGAAACACCATATATTTT. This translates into CASSYRGTGNTIYF.

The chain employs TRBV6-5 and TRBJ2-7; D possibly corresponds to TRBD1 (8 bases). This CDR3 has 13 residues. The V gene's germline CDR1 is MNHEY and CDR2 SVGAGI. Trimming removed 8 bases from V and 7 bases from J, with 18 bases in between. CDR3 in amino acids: CASHHYRGGEQYF. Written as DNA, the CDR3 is TGTGCCAGCCACCATTACAGGGGGGGGGAGCAGTACTTC.

In DNA, the CDR3 is TGTGCCAGCAGCCAAGAACTTGCAGGACAGGGGGTGGACTATGGCTACACCTTC. The encoded protein is CASSQELAGQGVDYGYTF. V is TRBV4-2 and J is TRBJ1-2; 10 bases map to TRBD1. Germline V lookup: CDR1 LGHNA, CDR2 YNFKEQ. The CDR3 has 18 residues. V was clipped by 0 bases and J by 3 bases; unmatched bases: 10.

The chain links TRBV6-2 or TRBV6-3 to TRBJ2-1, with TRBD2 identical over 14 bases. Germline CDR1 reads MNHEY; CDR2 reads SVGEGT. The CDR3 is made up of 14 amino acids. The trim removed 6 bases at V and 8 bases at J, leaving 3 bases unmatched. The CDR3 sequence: CASSGLAGGDEQFF. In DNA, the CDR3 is TGTGCCAGCAGCGGACTAGCGGGGGGCGATGAGCAGTTCTTC.

As DNA, the CDR3 is TGTGCCACCAGCCCAAGGCCGACAGGGGCGGGGGAGCAGTACTTC. Amino acids: CATSPRPTGAGEQYF. The chain combines TRBV15 with TRBJ2-7; 8 bases fit TRBD1. V was clipped by 5 bases and J by 7 bases; unmatched bases: 13. The V gene's germline CDR1 is LNHNV and CDR2 YYDKDF (reference sequence). This CDR3 is 15 amino acids long.

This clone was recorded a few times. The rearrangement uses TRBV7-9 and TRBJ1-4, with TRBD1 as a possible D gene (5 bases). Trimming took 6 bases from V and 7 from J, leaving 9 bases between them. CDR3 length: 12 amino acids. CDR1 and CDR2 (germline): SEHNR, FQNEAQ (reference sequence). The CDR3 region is CASRGRGEKLFF. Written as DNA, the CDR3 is TGTGCCAGCAGAGGGAGGGGTGAAAAACTGTTTTTT.

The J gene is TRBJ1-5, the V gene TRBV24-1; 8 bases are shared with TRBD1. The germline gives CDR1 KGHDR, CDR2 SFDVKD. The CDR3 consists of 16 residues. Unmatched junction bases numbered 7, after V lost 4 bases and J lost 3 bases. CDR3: CATSESTGAINQPQHF. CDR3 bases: TGTGCCACCAGTGAATCGACAGGGGCAATCAATCAGCCCCAGCATTTT.

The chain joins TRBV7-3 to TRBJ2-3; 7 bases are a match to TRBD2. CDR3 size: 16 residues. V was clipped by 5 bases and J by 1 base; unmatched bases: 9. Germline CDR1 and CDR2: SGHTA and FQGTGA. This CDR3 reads CASSAKAGLGTDTQYF. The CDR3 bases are TGTGCCAGCAGCGCTAAAGCGGGATTGGGCACAGATACGCAGTATTTT. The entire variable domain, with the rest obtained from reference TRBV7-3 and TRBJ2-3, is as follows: GAGVSQTPSNKVTEKGKYVELRCDPISGHTALYWYRQSLGQGPEFLIYFQGTGAADDSGLPNDRFFAVRPEGSVSTLKIQRTERGDSAVYLCASSAKAGLGTDTQYFGPGTRLTVL.

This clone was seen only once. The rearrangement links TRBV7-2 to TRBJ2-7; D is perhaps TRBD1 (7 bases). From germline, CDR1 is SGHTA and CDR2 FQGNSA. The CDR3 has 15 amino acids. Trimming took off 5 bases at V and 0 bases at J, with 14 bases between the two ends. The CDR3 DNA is TGTGCCAGCAGCACTTCAGGGGGGAGCTCCTACGAGCAGTACTTC. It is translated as CASSTSGGSSYEQYF.

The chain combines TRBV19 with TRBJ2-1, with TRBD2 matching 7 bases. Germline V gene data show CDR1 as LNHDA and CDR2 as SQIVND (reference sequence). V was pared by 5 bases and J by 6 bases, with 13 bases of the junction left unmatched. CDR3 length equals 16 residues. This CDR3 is CASSPRTRGGVNEQFF. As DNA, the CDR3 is TGTGCCAGTAGTCCTCGTACTAGGGGAGGGGTCAATGAGCAGTTCTTC.

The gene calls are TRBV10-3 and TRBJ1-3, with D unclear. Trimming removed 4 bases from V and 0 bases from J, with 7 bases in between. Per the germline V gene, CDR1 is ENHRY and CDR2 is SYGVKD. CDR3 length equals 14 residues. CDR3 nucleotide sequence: TGTGCCATCAGTGTGGGGAGCTCTGGAAACACCATATATTTT. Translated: CAISVGSSGNTIYF.

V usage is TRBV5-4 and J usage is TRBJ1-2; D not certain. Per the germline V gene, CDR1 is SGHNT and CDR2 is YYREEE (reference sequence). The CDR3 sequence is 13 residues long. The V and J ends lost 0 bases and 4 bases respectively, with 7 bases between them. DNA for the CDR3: TGTGCCAGCAGCTTGGGTCCTTTCTATGGCTACACCTTC. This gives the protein CASSLGPFYGYTF.

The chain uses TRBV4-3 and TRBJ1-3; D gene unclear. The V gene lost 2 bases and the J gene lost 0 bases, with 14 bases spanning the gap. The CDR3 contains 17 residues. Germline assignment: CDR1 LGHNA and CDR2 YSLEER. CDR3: CASSQFEQLTSGNTIYF. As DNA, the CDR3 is TGCGCCAGCAGCCAATTTGAACAGCTAACCTCTGGAAACACCATATATTTT.

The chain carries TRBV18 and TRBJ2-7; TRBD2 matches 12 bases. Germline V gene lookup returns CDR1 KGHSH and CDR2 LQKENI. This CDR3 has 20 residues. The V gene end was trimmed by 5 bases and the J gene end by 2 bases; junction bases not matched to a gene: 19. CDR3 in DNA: TGTGCCAGCTCATCCACCTCCGTCCAGCTAGCGGGGGGGCCCACCTACGAGCAGTACTTC. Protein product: CASSSTSVQLAGGPTYEQYF.

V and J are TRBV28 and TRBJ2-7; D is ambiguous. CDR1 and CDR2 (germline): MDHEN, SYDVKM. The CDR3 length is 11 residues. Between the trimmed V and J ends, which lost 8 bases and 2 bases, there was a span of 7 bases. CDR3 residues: CASHGAYEQYF. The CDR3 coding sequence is TGTGCCAGCCACGGTGCCTACGAGCAGTACTTC.

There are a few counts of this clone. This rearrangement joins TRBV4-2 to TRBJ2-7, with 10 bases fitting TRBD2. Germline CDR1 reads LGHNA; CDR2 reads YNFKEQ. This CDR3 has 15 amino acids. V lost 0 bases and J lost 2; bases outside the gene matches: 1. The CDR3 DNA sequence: TGTGCCAGCAGCCAAGAAACTAGCGGGACCTACGAGCAGTACTTC. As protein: CASSQETSGTYEQYF.

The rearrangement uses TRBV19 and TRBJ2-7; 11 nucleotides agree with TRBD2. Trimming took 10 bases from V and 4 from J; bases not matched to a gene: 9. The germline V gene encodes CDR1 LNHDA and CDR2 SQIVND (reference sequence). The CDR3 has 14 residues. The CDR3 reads CATRVAGGPYEQYF. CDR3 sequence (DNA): TGTGCCACCAGGGTAGCGGGGGGGCCGTACGAGCAGTACTTC.

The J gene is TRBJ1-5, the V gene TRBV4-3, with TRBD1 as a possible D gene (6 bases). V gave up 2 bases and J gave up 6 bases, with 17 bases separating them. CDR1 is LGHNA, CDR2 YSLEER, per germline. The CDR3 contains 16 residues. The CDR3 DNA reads TGCGCCAGCAGCCAATCGGTAGGGGGAATTCGTCAGCCCCAGCATTTT. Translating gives CASSQSVGGIRQPQHF.

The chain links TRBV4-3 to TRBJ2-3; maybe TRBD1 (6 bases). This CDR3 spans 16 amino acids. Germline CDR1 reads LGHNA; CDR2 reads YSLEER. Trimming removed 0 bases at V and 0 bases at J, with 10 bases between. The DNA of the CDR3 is TGCGCCAGCAGCCAAGATGGGGGCTCTAGCACAGATACGCAGTATTTT. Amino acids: CASSQDGGSSTDTQYF.

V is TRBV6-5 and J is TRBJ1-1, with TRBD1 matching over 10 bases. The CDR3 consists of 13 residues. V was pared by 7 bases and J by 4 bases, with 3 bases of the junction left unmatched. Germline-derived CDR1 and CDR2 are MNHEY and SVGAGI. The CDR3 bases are TGTGCCAGCACCCGGACAGGGGGCACTGAAGCTTTCTTT. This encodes CASTRTGGTEAFF.

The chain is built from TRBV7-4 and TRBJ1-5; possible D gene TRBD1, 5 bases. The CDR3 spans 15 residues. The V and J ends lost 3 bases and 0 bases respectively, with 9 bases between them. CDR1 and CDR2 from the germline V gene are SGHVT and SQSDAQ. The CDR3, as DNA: TGTGCCAGCAGCTTCAGGGATTATAGCAATCAGCCCCAGCATTTT. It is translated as CASSFRDYSNQPQHF.

This chain's CDR3 is CASSSTGFGETQYF. DNA for the CDR3: TGTGCCAGCAGCTCCACAGGGTTTGGGGAGACCCAGTACTTC. The chain carries TRBV28 and TRBJ2-5; D might be TRBD1 (6 bases). In germline, CDR1 is MDHEN, CDR2 SYDVKM. The CDR3 is 14 residues long. The V gene lost 6 bases and the J gene lost 5 bases, with 16 bases spanning the gap.

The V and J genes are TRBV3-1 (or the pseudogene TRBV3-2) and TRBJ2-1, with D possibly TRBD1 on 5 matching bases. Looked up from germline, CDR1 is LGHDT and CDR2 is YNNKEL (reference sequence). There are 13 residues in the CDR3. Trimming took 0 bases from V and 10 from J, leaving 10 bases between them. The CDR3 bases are TGTGCCAGCAGCCAAGATAGGGGTACAGAGCAGTTCTTC. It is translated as CASSQDRGTEQFF.

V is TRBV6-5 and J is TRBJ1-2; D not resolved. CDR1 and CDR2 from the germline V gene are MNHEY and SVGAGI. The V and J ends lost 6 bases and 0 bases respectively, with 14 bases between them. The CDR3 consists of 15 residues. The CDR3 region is CASRPTSPSNYGYTF. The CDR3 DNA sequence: TGTGCCAGCAGACCCACAAGTCCTTCTAACTATGGCTACACCTTC.

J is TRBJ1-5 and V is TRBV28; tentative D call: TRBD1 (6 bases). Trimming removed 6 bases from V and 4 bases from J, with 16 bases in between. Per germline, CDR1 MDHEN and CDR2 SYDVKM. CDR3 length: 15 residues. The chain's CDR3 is CASRLTGTQNQPQHF. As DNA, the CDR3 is TGTGCCAGCAGGCTTACCGGGACACAAAATCAGCCCCAGCATTTT.

The CDR3 loop reads CASSLDTVMNTEAFF. CDR3 bases: TGTGCCAGCAGCTTAGATACAGTCATGAACACTGAAGCTTTCTTT. The J gene is TRBJ1-1, the V gene TRBV7-2; D ambiguous. V was pared by 1 base and J by 0 bases, with 9 bases between. Per the germline V gene, CDR1 is SGHTA and CDR2 is FQGNSA. This CDR3 has 15 amino acids.